Following are 9 T cell receptor beta chains from one sample sequenced in a study of T cells after posttransplantation cyclophosphamide. Cells defined as naive were viable CD3+CD4+ or CD3+CD8+ and CCR7+CD45RA+CD45RO-CD95-CD27+CD28+. Clones were read by immunoSEQ multiplex PCR, and TCRdb kept only the in-frame ones, dropping some. The sample has tens of thousands of clones, 95% to 98% seen once. Sequenced sample: naive CD4+ T cells sorted from PBMCs. These receptors all come from a man in his forties in good health, CMV-negative, and a related stem cell transplant donor.

The CDR3 spells CASSRGSYYYNEQFF. DNA of the CDR3: TGTGCCAGCAGCCGCGGATCTTACTATTACAATGAGCAGTTCTTC. This sequence joins TRBV6-5 and TRBJ2-1, with no clear D. The CDR3 extends over 15 amino acids. CDR1 is MNHEY and CDR2 is SVGAGI in the germline V gene. The ends were cut back, 6 bases at V and 4 bases at J, with 16 bases in the middle.

The V and J genes are TRBV30 and TRBJ1-5; D is ambiguous. In germline, CDR1 is GTSNPN, CDR2 SVGIG (reference sequence). The V end was cut by 0 bases, the J end by 5 bases, with 11 bases between. This CDR3 region has 14 residues. The CDR3, as DNA: TGTGCCTGGAGTGTACAACCAGCGGATCAGCCCCAGCATTTT. As protein: CAWSVQPADQPQHF.

V is TRBV18 and J is TRBJ2-1, with 8 bases fitting TRBD2. The CDR3 runs to 15 residues. CDR1 is KGHSH, CDR2 LQKENI, per germline. The junction had 7 bases not matched to a gene; V was cut back by 2 bases and J by 7 bases. CDR3 sequence: CASSPASGSFNEQFF. The CDR3 DNA is TGTGCCAGCTCACCAGCAAGCGGGAGTTTTAATGAGCAGTTCTTC.

The chain carries TRBV11-1 and TRBJ2-2; TRBD2 is a possible D gene (5 bases). The germline CDR1 and CDR2 sequences are SGHAT and FQDESV (reference sequence). Trimming stripped 4 bases from V and 5 bases from J, with 11 bases between. This CDR3 spans 14 amino acids. Here the CDR3 reads CASSYGGGTGELFF. The CDR3, as DNA: TGTGCCAGCAGCTACGGCGGAGGTACCGGGGAGCTGTTTTTT.

This chain uses TRBV2 with TRBJ2-7; 10 bases match TRBD2. The V gene end was trimmed by 5 bases and the J gene end by 4 bases; junction bases not matched to a gene: 8. The CDR3 is 15 residues long. Germline V gives CDR1 SNHLY, CDR2 FYNNEI. The CDR3 DNA reads as TGTGCCAGCAGTAAGAGGACTAGCGGCGCTTACGAGCAGTACTTC. The encoded protein is CASSKRTSGAYEQYF.

The chain recombines TRBV5-8 with TRBJ2-2; 12 bases match TRBD2. With 2 bases clipped from V and 4 bases from J, the junction kept 12 bases outside the gene matches. Germline values: CDR1 SGHTS, CDR2 YDEGEE. The length of the CDR3 is 19 residues. In DNA form, the CDR3 reads TGTGCCAGCAGCTTCAGCAGGGAGGCTAGCGGGAGGGCCACCGGGGAGCTGTTTTTT. Encoded protein: CASSFSREASGRATGELFF.

The chain links TRBV7-2 to TRBJ1-1, with D unclear. Looked up from germline, CDR1 is SGHTA and CDR2 is FQGNSA. V shed 0 bases and J shed 1 base, with 18 bases lying between them. This CDR3 region has 18 residues. Here the CDR3 DNA reads TGTGCCAGCAGCTTAGCGCTTAGGCAGGTGAGAGAGAACACTGAAGCTTTCTTT. Residues: CASSLALRQVRENTEAFF.

The CDR3 region is CASSETGLAGNTGELFF. The CDR3 DNA follows: TGTGCCAGCAGTGAAACGGGACTAGCGGGGAACACCGGGGAGCTGTTTTTT. The chain employs TRBV6-4 and TRBJ2-2, with 12 bases lining up with TRBD2. Germline V lookup: CDR1 MRHNA, CDR2 SNTAGT. V shed 3 bases and J 1 base; nucleotides not matched to a gene: 3. This CDR3 has 17 residues.

The gene calls are TRBV6-1 and TRBJ2-2, with TRBD2 matching over 8 bases. V was clipped by 5 bases and J by 6 bases; unmatched bases: 8. This CDR3 contains 15 residues. Germline V CDR1 and CDR2: MNHNS, SASEGT. CDR3 amino acids: CASSIGGGYPGELFF. CDR3 DNA sequence: TGTGCCAGCAGTATAGGCGGGGGGTACCCCGGGGAGCTGTTTTTT.